These T cell receptor beta chains were read from a single sample in a study of cytomegalovirus exposure and HLA in healthy donors. Profiled with immunoSEQ multiplex PCR; TCRdb holds only in-frame clones, not every one. Found here are around 120,000 clones, about 79% of them singletons; the top ten hold roughly 2.5%. Sequences were obtained from PBMCs. These receptors were obtained from a man over 45 in good health and CMV-seropositive. The CDR3 runs from the conserved cysteine through the conserved F or W. D genes are given only for firm matches. Size is omitted from some rows. Given values are once, few, many or a class for expanded clones.

clone size: -; D gene: -; J gene: TRBJ2-3; V gene: TRBV6-1; CDR3 DNA: TGTGCCAGCCACAGGGCTAGTAGCACAGATACGCAGTATTTT; CDR3 protein: CASHRASSTDTQYF
clone size: -; D gene: -; J gene: TRBJ1-1; V gene: TRBV23-1; CDR3 DNA: TGCGCCAGCAGTCAATCGACTAGGGACGGGGGAGCCATGAACACTGAAGCTTTCTTT; CDR3 protein: CASSQSTRDGGAMNTEAFF
clone size: -; D gene: TRBD1; J gene: TRBJ2-3; V gene: TRBV4-1; CDR3 DNA: TGCGCCAGCAGCCCCACAGGGGCGGGAGATACGCAGTATTTT; CDR3 protein: CASSPTGAGDTQYF
clone size: -; D gene: -; J gene: TRBJ2-7; V gene: TRBV12-5; CDR3 DNA: TGTGCTAGTGGTGGCTCGTTGAGGACAGTCAACAAAGGGCAGTACTTC; CDR3 protein: CASGGSLRTVNKGQYF
clone size: -; D gene: TRBD1; J gene: TRBJ1-2; V gene: TRBV29-1; CDR3 DNA: TGCAGCGTTAGAGACCCCGGGACAGCAAACTATGGCTACACCTTC; CDR3 protein: CSVRDPGTANYGYTF
clone size: once; D gene: TRBD1; J gene: TRBJ1-2; V gene: TRBV19; CDR3 DNA: TGTGCCAGTAGTCCCCAACGAACAGGGGACTATGGCTACACCTTC; CDR3 protein: CASSPQRTGDYGYTF
clone size: -; D gene: TRBD1; J gene: TRBJ1-1; V gene: TRBV5-1; CDR3 DNA: TGCGCCAGCAGCCCTTTGACAGGGTGGGATTACACTGAAGCTTTCTTT; CDR3 protein: CASSPLTGWDYTEAFF
clone size: -; D gene: -; J gene: TRBJ1-2; V gene: TRBV30; CDR3 DNA: TGTGCCTGGATTCACCCCCTTGGGAGGGAGTCCTACTATGGCTACACCTTC; CDR3 protein: CAWIHPLGRESYYGYTF
clone size: few; D gene: TRBD2; J gene: TRBJ2-1; V gene: TRBV19; CDR3 DNA: TGTGCCAGTAGCTCTCCTAGCGGGGGGGCGAACAATGAGCAGTTCTTC; CDR3 protein: CASSSPSGGANNEQFF
clone size: -; D gene: TRBD1; J gene: TRBJ1-1; V gene: TRBV5-5; CDR3 DNA: TGTGCCAGCAGCTGGGGGAGGACAGGGGGCAAAAGAGCTGAAGCTTTCTTT; CDR3 protein: CASSWGRTGGKRAEAFF
clone size: -; D gene: TRBD2; J gene: TRBJ2-1; V gene: TRBV6-5; CDR3 DNA: TGTGCCAGCAGTAGTAGCGGGAATGGGGTAGATGAGCAGTTCTTC; CDR3 protein: CASSSSGNGVDEQFF
clone size: -; D gene: TRBD2; J gene: TRBJ2-2; V gene: TRBV7-2; CDR3 DNA: TGTGTCAGCAGCTTAGTTAGCGGGGGTACCGGGGAGCTGTTTTTT; CDR3 protein: CVSSLVSGGTGELFF
clone size: -; D gene: -; J gene: TRBJ2-7; V gene: TRBV2; CDR3 DNA: TGTGCCAGCAGTGAATCAGTATACTACGAGCAGTACTTC; CDR3 protein: CASSESVYYEQYF
clone size: -; D gene: -; J gene: TRBJ1-1; V gene: TRBV28; CDR3 DNA: TGTGCCAGCAGTTCATCCGACAGGTACGGGACTGAAGCTTTCTTT; CDR3 protein: CASSSSDRYGTEAFF
clone size: -; D gene: -; J gene: TRBJ1-3; V gene: TRBV5-1; CDR3 DNA: TGCGCCAGCAGCTTGGGGAGACAGGAGTACTCTGGAAACACCATATATTTT; CDR3 protein: CASSLGRQEYSGNTIYF
clone size: -; D gene: -; J gene: TRBJ2-2; V gene: TRBV5-4; CDR3 DNA: TGTGCCAGCGCGACTAGGACGAACACCGGGGAGCTGTTTTTT; CDR3 protein: CASATRTNTGELFF
clone size: few; D gene: -; J gene: TRBJ1-2; V gene: TRBV6-6; CDR3 DNA: TGTGCCAGCAGTCCCAGGGAGGACTATGGCTACACCTTC; CDR3 protein: CASSPREDYGYTF
clone size: -; D gene: TRBD1; J gene: TRBJ2-7; V gene: TRBV6-1; CDR3 DNA: TGTGCCAGCGCAGGAGGACAGGGGATCTACGAGCAGTACTTC; CDR3 protein: CASAGGQGIYEQYF
clone size: -; D gene: -; J gene: TRBJ1-1; V gene: TRBV5-1; CDR3 DNA: TGCGCCAGCAGCCCATCGCCCTCGGGAACTGAAGCTTTCTTT; CDR3 protein: CASSPSPSGTEAFF
clone size: once; D gene: TRBD2; J gene: TRBJ2-3; V gene: TRBV7-3; CDR3 DNA: TGTGCCAGCAGCTTAAGTCTAGCGGTCACAGATACGCAGTATTTT; CDR3 protein: CASSLSLAVTDTQYF
clone size: few; D gene: TRBD1; J gene: TRBJ2-7; V gene: TRBV19; CDR3 DNA: TGTGCCAGTAGTCCTCGACAGGGGCCCTACGAGCAGTACTTC; CDR3 protein: CASSPRQGPYEQYF
clone size: -; D gene: TRBD2; J gene: TRBJ2-1; V gene: TRBV7-6; CDR3 DNA: TGTGCCAGCAGCTTAGTACTAGCGGGGGGGCCGACCCACAATGAGCAGTTCTTC; CDR3 protein: CASSLVLAGGPTHNEQFF
clone size: -; D gene: TRBD1; J gene: TRBJ1-1; V gene: TRBV2; CDR3 DNA: TGTGCCAGCGCCGCCGAGACAGGGGGTCCTTCCGAAGCTTTCTTT; CDR3 protein: CASAAETGGPSEAFF
clone size: -; D gene: -; J gene: TRBJ1-2; V gene: TRBV9; CDR3 DNA: TGTGCCAGCAGCGTCGACCAGGGCAGAAACTATGGCTACACCTTC; CDR3 protein: CASSVDQGRNYGYTF
clone size: -; D gene: -; J gene: TRBJ1-6; V gene: TRBV6-5; CDR3 DNA: TGTGCCAGCACCCGTATTAGGGGTAATTCACCCCTCCACTTT; CDR3 protein: CASTRIRGNSPLHF
clone size: -; D gene: -; J gene: TRBJ2-7; V gene: TRBV27; CDR3 DNA: TGTGCCAGCAGTTTCTCCGGGACTGGGTCCTACGAGCAGTACTTC; CDR3 protein: CASSFSGTGSYEQYF
clone size: -; D gene: -; J gene: TRBJ1-2; V gene: TRBV12-5; CDR3 DNA: TGTGCTAGTGGTTTGGTAGGGGTAAACTATGGCTACACCTTC; CDR3 protein: CASGLVGVNYGYTF
clone size: -; D gene: TRBD1; J gene: TRBJ1-1; V gene: TRBV6-5; CDR3 DNA: TGTGCCAGCAGTTACTCCTTGGGGACAGGGGGCGGGCAAGCTTTCTTT; CDR3 protein: CASSYSLGTGGGQAFF
clone size: -; D gene: -; J gene: TRBJ2-3; V gene: TRBV15; CDR3 DNA: TGTGCCACCAGCAGAGAAGGCCGGGGAGTCACAGATACGCAGTATTTT; CDR3 protein: CATSREGRGVTDTQYF
clone size: -; D gene: TRBD1; J gene: TRBJ1-4; V gene: TRBV10-3; CDR3 DNA: TGTGCCATCAGTCGAGACAGGGGTGCAACTAATGAAAAACTGTTTTTT; CDR3 protein: CAISRDRGATNEKLFF
clone size: -; D gene: -; J gene: TRBJ1-2; V gene: TRBV18; CDR3 DNA: TGTGCCAGCTCACCACCGGGGAGCTATGGCTACACCTTC; CDR3 protein: CASSPPGSYGYTF
clone size: -; D gene: -; J gene: TRBJ2-6; V gene: TRBV9; CDR3 DNA: TGTGCCAGCAGCGGGCTCCTCTCTGGGGCCAACGGCCTGACTTTC; CDR3 protein: CASSGLLSGANGLTF
clone size: -; D gene: TRBD1; J gene: TRBJ1-1; V gene: TRBV5-1; CDR3 DNA: TGCGCCAGCAGCCAAAGCGGACAGGTCGCTGAAGCTTTCTTT; CDR3 protein: CASSQSGQVAEAFF
clone size: -; D gene: -; J gene: TRBJ1-5; V gene: TRBV6-4; CDR3 DNA: TGTGCCAGCAGTGACTCAACCCCAGCGCTCAATCAGCCCCAGCATTTT; CDR3 protein: CASSDSTPALNQPQHF
clone size: few; D gene: TRBD1; J gene: TRBJ2-7; V gene: TRBV2; CDR3 DNA: TGTGCCAGCAGTGAAGGTCAGGGACAGGGGGCGAGGGCTCCGCATCCATCCTACGAGCAGTACTTC; CDR3 protein: CASSEGQGQGARAPHPSYEQYF
clone size: -; D gene: TRBD1; J gene: TRBJ1-1; V gene: TRBV7-2; CDR3 DNA: TGTGCCAGCAGCTTAATGCAGGGGGACACTGAAGCTTTCTTT; CDR3 protein: CASSLMQGDTEAFF
clone size: -; D gene: -; J gene: TRBJ1-5; V gene: TRBV30; CDR3 DNA: TGTGCCTGGAGTGTACGTTTATTCGTTCGGGGGGACGTTATCAATCAGCCCCAGCATTTT; CDR3 protein: CAWSVRLFVRGDVINQPQHF
clone size: -; D gene: TRBD2; J gene: TRBJ2-2; V gene: TRBV18; CDR3 DNA: TGTGCCAGCTCACCACCGAAAGCGGGAGGGCCCCGGGAGCTGTTTTTT; CDR3 protein: CASSPPKAGGPRELFF
clone size: -; D gene: TRBD1; J gene: TRBJ1-5; V gene: TRBV7-3; CDR3 DNA: TGTGCCAGCAGCAGAAAGGGACAGGGGCGTCTGAGTGGCAATCAGCCCCAGCATTTT; CDR3 protein: CASSRKGQGRLSGNQPQHF
clone size: -; D gene: TRBD2; J gene: TRBJ2-2; V gene: TRBV19; CDR3 DNA: TGTGCCAGTAGTAGAAGAGCGGGAGGAACCGGGGAGCTGTTTTTT; CDR3 protein: CASSRRAGGTGELFF
clone size: -; D gene: -; J gene: TRBJ2-7; V gene: TRBV7-9; CDR3 DNA: TGTGCCAGCAGGAGTACAACCGGACAGTACGAGCAGTACTTC; CDR3 protein: CASRSTTGQYEQYF
clone size: -; D gene: -; J gene: TRBJ1-4; V gene: TRBV5-1; CDR3 DNA: TGCGCCAGCAGCTTGCGGGGAAATAATGAAAAACTGTTTTTT; CDR3 protein: CASSLRGNNEKLFF
clone size: once; D gene: -; J gene: TRBJ2-2; V gene: TRBV5-4; CDR3 DNA: TGTGCCAGCAGCTCCAATGGAGTTGGCGGGGAGCTGTTTTTT; CDR3 protein: CASSSNGVGGELFF
clone size: -; D gene: TRBD1; J gene: TRBJ1-2; V gene: TRBV4-1; CDR3 DNA: TGCGCCAGCAGCCAACCTTACACAGGGGGAAACTATGGCTACACCTTC; CDR3 protein: CASSQPYTGGNYGYTF
clone size: -; D gene: -; J gene: TRBJ1-1; V gene: TRBV27; CDR3 DNA: TGTGCCAGCAGTTTATGGGGCGTTGGGACTGAAGCTTTCTTT; CDR3 protein: CASSLWGVGTEAFF
clone size: -; D gene: -; J gene: TRBJ1-5; V gene: TRBV19; CDR3 DNA: TGTGCCAGTAGTATAGATATGGAGGGGCGGGGGTTAGGCAATCAGCCCCAGCATTTT; CDR3 protein: CASSIDMEGRGLGNQPQHF
clone size: -; D gene: -; J gene: TRBJ1-2; V gene: TRBV9; CDR3 DNA: TGTGCCAGCAGCCCCGACAGAAACTTCTATGGCTACACCTTC; CDR3 protein: CASSPDRNFYGYTF